This T cell receptor beta chain was retrieved from a study of a mutant IDH1 vaccine in newly diagnosed glioma. Whole-study context: It was radiotherapy, temozolomide, or both that patients received previously, with most receiving both. General observations from the study: No link was apparently found between pseudoprogression and changes in top peripheral T cell clonotypes. Detectable vaccine-induced immune responses arose in more than 85% of patients.

The V gene's germline CDR1 is SEHNR and CDR2 FQNEAQ (reference sequence). The ends were cut back, 4 bases at V and 0 bases at J, with 10 bases in the middle. The CDR3 has 14 residues. Points on this clone: Its antigen remains unidentified.

Time point indicated: baseline, week 1 (first vaccination visit). Documented treatment: pre-vaccination baseline after standard-of-care therapy. New IDH1-mutant, ATRX-lost WHO grade 3 or 4 astrocytomas occurred in donors. Assay: immunoSEQ multiplex PCR; the TCRdb copy retains only in-frame clones and omits some. The data contain about 92,000 clones, about four fifths of them singletons. The V and J genes are TRBV7-9 and TRBJ2-7; D is possibly TRBD1 (6 bases). The receptor comes from a woman between 50 and 59 years old with glioma. Sequenced material: PBMCs, taken from a glioma patient treated with radiotherapy, temozolomide or both. The CDR3 is CASSYRDPSYEQYF. The CDR3 DNA follows: TGTGCCAGCAGCTACAGGGATCCCTCCTACGAGCAGTACTTC.